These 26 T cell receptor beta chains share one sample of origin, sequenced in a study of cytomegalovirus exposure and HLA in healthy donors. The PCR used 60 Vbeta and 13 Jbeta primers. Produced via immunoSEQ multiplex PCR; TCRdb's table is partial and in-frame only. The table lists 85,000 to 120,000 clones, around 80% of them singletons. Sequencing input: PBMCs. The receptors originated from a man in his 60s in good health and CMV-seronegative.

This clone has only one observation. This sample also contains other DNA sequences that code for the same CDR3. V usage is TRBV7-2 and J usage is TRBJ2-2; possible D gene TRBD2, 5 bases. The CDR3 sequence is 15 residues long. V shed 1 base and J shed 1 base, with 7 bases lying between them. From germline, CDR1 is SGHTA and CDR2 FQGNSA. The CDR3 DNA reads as TGTGCCAGCAGCTTAGTCCGGGGGAACACCGGGGAGCTGTTTTTT. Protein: CASSLVRGNTGELFF.

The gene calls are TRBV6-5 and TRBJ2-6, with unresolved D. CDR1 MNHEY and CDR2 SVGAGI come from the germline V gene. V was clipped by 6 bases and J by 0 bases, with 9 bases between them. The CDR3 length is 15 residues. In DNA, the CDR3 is TGTGCCAGCAGATCCTCCGGCTCTGGGGCCAACGTCCTGACTTTC. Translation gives CASRSSGSGANVLTF.

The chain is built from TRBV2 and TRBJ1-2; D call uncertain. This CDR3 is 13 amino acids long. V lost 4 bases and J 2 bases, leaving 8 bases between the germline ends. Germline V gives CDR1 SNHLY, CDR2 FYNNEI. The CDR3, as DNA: TGTGCCAGCAGTGGAGGGCCCAACTATGGCTACACCTTC. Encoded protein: CASSGGPNYGYTF.

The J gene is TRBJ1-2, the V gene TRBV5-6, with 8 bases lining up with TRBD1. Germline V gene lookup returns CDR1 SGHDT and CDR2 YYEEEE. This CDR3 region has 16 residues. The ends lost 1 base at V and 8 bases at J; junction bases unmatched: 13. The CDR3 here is CASSLIGQGDNKGYTF. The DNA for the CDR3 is TGTGCCAGCAGCTTGATTGGACAGGGAGATAATAAGGGCTACACCTTC.

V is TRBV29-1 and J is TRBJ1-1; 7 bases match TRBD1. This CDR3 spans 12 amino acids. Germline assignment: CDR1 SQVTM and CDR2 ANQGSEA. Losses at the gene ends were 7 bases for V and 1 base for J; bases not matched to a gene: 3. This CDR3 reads CSAGTENTEAFF. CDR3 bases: TGCAGCGCCGGGACAGAGAACACTGAAGCTTTCTTT.

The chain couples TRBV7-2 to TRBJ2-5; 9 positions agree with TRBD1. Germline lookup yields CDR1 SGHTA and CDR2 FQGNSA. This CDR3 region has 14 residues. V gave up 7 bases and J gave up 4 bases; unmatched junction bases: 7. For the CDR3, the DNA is TGTGCCAGCACCCCAACAGGGGGCGGAGAGACCCAGTACTTC. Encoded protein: CASTPTGGGETQYF.

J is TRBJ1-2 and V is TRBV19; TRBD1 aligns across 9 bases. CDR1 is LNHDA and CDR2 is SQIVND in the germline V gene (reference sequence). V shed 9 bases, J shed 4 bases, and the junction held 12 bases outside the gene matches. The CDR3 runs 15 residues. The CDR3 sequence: CASRDRVVLAYGYTF. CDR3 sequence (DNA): TGTGCCAGCCGGGACAGGGTGGTTTTGGCCTATGGCTACACCTTC.

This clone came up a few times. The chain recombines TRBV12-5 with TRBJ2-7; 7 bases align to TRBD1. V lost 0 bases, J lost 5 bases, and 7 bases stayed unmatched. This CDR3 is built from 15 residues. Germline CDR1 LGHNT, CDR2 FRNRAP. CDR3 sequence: CASGLVGQLLNEQYV. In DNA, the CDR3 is TGTGCTAGTGGTTTGGTGGGACAGTTATTAAACGAGCAGTACGTC.

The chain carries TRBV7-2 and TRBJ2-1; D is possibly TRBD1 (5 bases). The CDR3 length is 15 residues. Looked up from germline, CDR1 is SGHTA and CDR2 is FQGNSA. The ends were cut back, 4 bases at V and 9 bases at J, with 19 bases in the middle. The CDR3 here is CASSYYPGSVGEQFF. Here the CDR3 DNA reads TGTGCCAGCAGCTATTACCCAGGGTCGGTCGGTGAGCAGTTCTTC.

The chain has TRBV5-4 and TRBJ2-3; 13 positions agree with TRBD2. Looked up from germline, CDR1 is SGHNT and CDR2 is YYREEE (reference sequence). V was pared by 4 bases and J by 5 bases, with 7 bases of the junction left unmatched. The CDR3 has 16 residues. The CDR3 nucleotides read TGTGCCAGCAGCCAAGGACTAGCGGGGGCGGGAGATACGCAGTATTTT. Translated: CASSQGLAGAGDTQYF.

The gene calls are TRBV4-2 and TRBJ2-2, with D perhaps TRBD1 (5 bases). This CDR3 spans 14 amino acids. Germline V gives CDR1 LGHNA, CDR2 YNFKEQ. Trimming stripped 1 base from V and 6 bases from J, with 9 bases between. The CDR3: CASSQVRGSGELFF. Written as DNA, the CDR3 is TGTGCCAGCAGCCAAGTTAGGGGATCCGGGGAGCTGTTTTTT.

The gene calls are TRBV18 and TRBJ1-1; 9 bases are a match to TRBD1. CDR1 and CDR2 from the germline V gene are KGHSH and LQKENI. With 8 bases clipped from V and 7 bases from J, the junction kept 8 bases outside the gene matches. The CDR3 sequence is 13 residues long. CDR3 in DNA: TGTGCCAGCGGAAGGGACAGGGATGTTGAAGCTTTCTTT. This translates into CASGRDRDVEAFF.

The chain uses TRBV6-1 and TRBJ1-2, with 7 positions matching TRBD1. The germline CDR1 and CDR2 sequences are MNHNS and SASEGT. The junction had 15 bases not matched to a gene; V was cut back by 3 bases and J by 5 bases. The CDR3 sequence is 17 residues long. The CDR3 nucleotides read TGTGCCAGCAGTGACCGGACAGGAGGGGGCCCTTTTTATGGCTACACCTTC. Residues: CASSDRTGGGPFYGYTF.

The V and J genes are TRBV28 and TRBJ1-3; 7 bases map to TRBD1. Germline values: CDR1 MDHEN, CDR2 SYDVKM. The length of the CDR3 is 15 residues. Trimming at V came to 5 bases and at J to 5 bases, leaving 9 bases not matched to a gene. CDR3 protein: CASSQGQFRRNTIYF. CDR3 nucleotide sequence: TGTGCCAGCAGTCAGGGACAGTTTCGCAGAAACACCATATATTTT. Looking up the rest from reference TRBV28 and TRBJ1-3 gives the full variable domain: DVKVTQSSRYLVKRTGEKVFLECVQDMDHENMFWYRQDPGLGLRLIYFSYDVKMKEKGDIPEGYSVSREKKERFSLILESASTNQTSMYLCASSQGQFRRNTIYFGEGSWLTVV.

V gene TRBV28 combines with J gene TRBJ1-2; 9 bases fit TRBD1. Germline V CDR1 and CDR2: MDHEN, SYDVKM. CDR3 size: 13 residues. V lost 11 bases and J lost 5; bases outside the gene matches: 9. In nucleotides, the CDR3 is TGTGCCGGAGGGACAGGGAGGATTTATGGCTACACCTTC. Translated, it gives CAGGTGRIYGYTF.

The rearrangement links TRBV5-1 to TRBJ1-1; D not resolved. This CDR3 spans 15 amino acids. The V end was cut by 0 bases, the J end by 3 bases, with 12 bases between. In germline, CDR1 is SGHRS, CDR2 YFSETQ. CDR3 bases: TGCGCCAGCAGCTTGGTGCGCGGTTGGGACACTGAAGCTTTCTTT. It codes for CASSLVRGWDTEAFF.

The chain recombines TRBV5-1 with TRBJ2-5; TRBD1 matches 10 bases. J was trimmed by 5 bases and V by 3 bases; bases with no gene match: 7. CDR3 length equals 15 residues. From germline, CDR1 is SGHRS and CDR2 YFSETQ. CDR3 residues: CASSSQTGGWETQYF. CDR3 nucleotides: TGCGCCAGCAGCTCCCAGACAGGGGGCTGGGAGACCCAGTACTTC.

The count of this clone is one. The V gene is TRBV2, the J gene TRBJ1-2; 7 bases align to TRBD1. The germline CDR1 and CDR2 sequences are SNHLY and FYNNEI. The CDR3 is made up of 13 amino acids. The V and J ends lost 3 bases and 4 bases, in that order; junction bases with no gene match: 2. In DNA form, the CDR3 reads TGTGCCAGCAGTGATGACAGGGCCTATGGCTACACCTTC. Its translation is CASSDDRAYGYTF.

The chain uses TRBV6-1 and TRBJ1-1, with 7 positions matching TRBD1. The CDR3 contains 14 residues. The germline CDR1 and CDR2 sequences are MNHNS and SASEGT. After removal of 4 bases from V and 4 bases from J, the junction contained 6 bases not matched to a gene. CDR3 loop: CASSVGDSLTEAFF. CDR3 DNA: TGTGCCAGCAGTGTGGGGGACAGCCTCACTGAAGCTTTCTTT.

Here the CDR3 DNA reads TGTGCCAGCAGCCGACAGAATTCACCCCTCCACTTT. Protein product: CASSRQNSPLHF. This rearrangement joins TRBV6-5 to TRBJ1-6, with D perhaps TRBD1 (5 bases). V was trimmed by 6 bases and J by 7 bases, leaving 7 bases between them. Per the germline V gene, CDR1 is MNHEY and CDR2 is SVGAGI. This CDR3 has 12 residues.

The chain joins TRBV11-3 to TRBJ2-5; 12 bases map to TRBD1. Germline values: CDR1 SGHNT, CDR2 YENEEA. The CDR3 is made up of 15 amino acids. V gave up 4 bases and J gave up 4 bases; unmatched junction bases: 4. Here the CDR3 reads CASSWGQGARETQYF. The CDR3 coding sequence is TGTGCCAGCAGCTGGGGACAGGGGGCCCGAGAGACCCAGTACTTC.

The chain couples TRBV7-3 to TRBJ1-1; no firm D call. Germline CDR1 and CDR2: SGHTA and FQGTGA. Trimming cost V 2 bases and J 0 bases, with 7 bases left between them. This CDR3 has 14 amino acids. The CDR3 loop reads CASSLGQMNTEAFF. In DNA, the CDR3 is TGTGCCAGCAGCTTAGGCCAGATGAACACTGAAGCTTTCTTT.

CDR3 region: CASSLYSAGAFEAFF. CDR3 DNA sequence: TGTGCCAGCAGTTTATACTCAGCAGGGGCCTTTGAAGCTTTCTTT. The rearrangement uses TRBV28 and TRBJ1-1; D possibly corresponds to TRBD1 (6 bases). The V end was cut by 1 base, the J end by 7 bases, with 16 bases between. The CDR3 runs 15 residues. Germline assignment: CDR1 MDHEN and CDR2 SYDVKM.

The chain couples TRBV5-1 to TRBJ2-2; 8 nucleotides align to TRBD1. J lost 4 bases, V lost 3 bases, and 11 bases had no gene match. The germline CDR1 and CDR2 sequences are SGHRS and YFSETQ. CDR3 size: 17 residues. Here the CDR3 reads CASSSIPTGTGTGELFF. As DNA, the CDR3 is TGCGCCAGCAGCTCAATCCCGACCGGGACAGGCACCGGGGAGCTGTTTTTT.

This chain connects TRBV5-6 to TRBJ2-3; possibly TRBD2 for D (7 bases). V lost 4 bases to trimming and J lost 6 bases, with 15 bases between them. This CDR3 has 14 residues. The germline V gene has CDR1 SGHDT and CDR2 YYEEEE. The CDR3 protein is CASSLGGGADTQYF. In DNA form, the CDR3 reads TGTGCCAGCAGCCTGGGAGGGGGAGCCGATACGCAGTATTTT.

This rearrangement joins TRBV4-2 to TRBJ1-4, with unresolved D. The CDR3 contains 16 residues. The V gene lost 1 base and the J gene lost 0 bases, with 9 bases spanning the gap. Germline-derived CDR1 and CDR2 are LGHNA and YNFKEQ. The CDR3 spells CASSQVLASTNEKLFF. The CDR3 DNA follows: TGTGCCAGCAGCCAAGTATTAGCATCAACTAATGAAAAACTGTTTTTT.